The following is a TCR beta chain sequence with its context. The sample originates from a study of T cell responses to AZD1222 COVID-19 vaccine. Here immunoSEQ multiplex PCR was the method, and the copy in TCRdb shows in-frame clones only, minus some. Of about 140,000 clones listed, roughly 91% were seen once; the top ten hold 7.5% to 9.5%. This CDR3 has 13 amino acids. Germline CDR1 MGHRA, CDR2 YSYEKL. V was pared by 4 bases and J by 6 bases, with 12 bases between. The TCR sequence derives from an adult in good health. The sample consisted of peripheral blood, taken on day 0 of AZD1222 vaccination. V and J are TRBV4-1 and TRBJ1-2, with D uncertain. As DNA, the CDR3 is TGCGCCAGCAGCCGGGCGGAGAGTAATGGCTACACCTTC. Its translation: CASSRAESNGYTF.